This paragraph reports one T cell receptor (beta chain). The data derive from a study of blood T cell repertoires in COVID-19. Study details: Sample material is recorded as cDNA or gDNA derived from T cells, B-cell-depleted T cells, or PBMCs.

The ends lost 3 bases at V and 2 bases at J; junction bases unmatched: 4. Germline V lookup: CDR1 LNHDA, CDR2 SQIVND (reference sequence). The CDR3 extends over 15 amino acids. The assay was immunoSEQ multiplex PCR, and TCRdb's table has in-frame clones only and misses some. In the table there are around 70,000 clones, around 80% of which are singletons. The sequenced sample consisted of peripheral blood. This TCR came from a woman between 55 and 75 years old with acute or convalescent COVID-19. The chain joins TRBV19 to TRBJ2-5; TRBD2 agrees at 9 bases. DNA of the CDR3: TGTGCCAGTAGTATGGGAGCGGGGGGTCAAGAGACCCAGTACTTC. It specifies CASSMGAGGQETQYF.